A selection of T cell receptor beta chains follows, all from one sample in a study. A single record per CDR3 protein comes from TCRdb applying MiXCR to the 5' RACE reads. Of roughly 38,000 distinct CDR3 sequences listed, over 15% are singletons. The specimen sequenced was naive CD4+ T cells sorted from a lymph node. All receptors come from a female donor with breast cancer. Each CDR3 is given with its conserved first and last residue. D genes are given only for firm matches. Where a row states a size, it is once, few, many or the class of an expanded clone; other rows omit it.

clone_size j_call v_call d_call cdr3_aa cdr3_nt
. TRBJ2-7 TRBV29-1 . CSVQGSSYEQYF TGCAGCGTTCAAGGCTCATCCTACGAGCAGTACTTC
. TRBJ2-7 TRBV5-1 TRBD2 CASSLTGTSSSYEQYF TGCGCCAGCAGCTTAACCGGGACTAGTTCGTCCTACGAGCAGTACTTC
. TRBJ2-1 TRBV11-2 . CASSSRAVERNEQFF TGTGCCAGCAGCTCGCGAGCGGTGGAACGGAATGAGCAGTTCTTC
many TRBJ1-2 TRBV6-5 . CASSYSLYERGGYTF TGTGCCAGCAGTTACTCGCTATACGAGAGGGGTGGCTACACCTTC
many TRBJ1-6 TRBV5-1 . CASSPGWDGNSPLHF TGCGCCAGCAGTCCGGGATGGGACGGAAATTCACCCCTCCACTTT
few TRBJ2-5 TRBV5-1 . CASNTGSGQETQYF TGCGCCAGCAACACGGGTAGCGGACAAGAGACCCAGTACTTC
many TRBJ2-3 TRBV5-6 . CASNQNTDTQYF TGTGCCAGCAACCAGAACACAGATACGCAGTATTTT
few TRBJ1-6 TRBV6-5 . CASTGDWGGNSPLHF TGTGCCAGCACAGGCGATTGGGGCGGCAATTCACCCCTCCACTTT
many TRBJ1-5 TRBV12-3/TRBV12-4 . CASSGWNQPQHF TGTGCCAGCAGTGGCTGGAATCAGCCCCAGCATTTT
. TRBJ1-1 TRBV5-1 TRBD1 CASIGQENTEACF TGCGCCAGCATCGGACAGGAGAACACTGAAGCTTGCTTT
. TRBJ2-5 TRBV15 TRBD2 CATSRGGGETQYF TGTGCCACCAGCAGAGGGGGAGGGGAGACCCAGTACTTC
. TRBJ2-3 TRBV29-1 TRBD2 CSVDQIAGHTDTQYF TGCAGCGTTGACCAAATAGCGGGACACACAGATACGCAGTATTTT
few TRBJ1-2 TRBV18 TRBD1 CASSPFREQGTTF TGTGCCAGCTCACCATTCAGGGAACAGGGGACGACCTTC
many TRBJ2-7 TRBV6-5 TRBD1 CASSHLTGAYEQYF TGTGCCAGCAGCCACCTGACAGGGGCGTACGAGCAGTACTTC
many TRBJ2-7 TRBV6-5 TRBD2 CASSAGGEQYF TGTGCCAGCAGTGCCGGGGGGGAGCAGTACTTC
. TRBJ2-5 TRBV28 TRBD1 CASWGDRGRDTQYF TGTGCCAGCTGGGGGGACAGGGGTAGAGATACCCAGTACTTC
. TRBJ2-7 TRBV6-4 . CASSESGQGRYSYEQYF TGTGCCAGCAGTGAATCGGGTCAGGGGCGTTATTCCTACGAGCAGTACTTC
. TRBJ1-1 TRBV25-1 . CASSESTGKEAFF TGTGCCAGCAGTGAATCAACAGGGAAGGAAGCTTTCTTT
. TRBJ2-1 TRBV29-1 . CSAAHNEQFF TGCAGCGCCGCCCACAATGAGCAGTTCTTC
many TRBJ2-1 TRBV29-1 . CSVENERSSYNEQFF TGCAGCGTTGAAAATGAAAGGAGCTCCTACAATGAGCAGTTCTTC
few TRBJ2-7 TRBV7-2 . CASSLGVLSYEQYF TGTGCCAGCAGCTTGGGGGTCCTCTCCTACGAGCAGTACTTC
. TRBJ1-6 TRBV2 . CASSAGTEASPLHF TGTGCCAGCAGCGCCGGGACGGAGGCTTCACCCCTCCACTTT
few TRBJ2-7 TRBV7-2 . CASSRSGPYEQYF TGTGCCAGCAGCCGCTCCGGCCCCTACGAGCAGTACTTC
few TRBJ2-1 TRBV5-1 TRBD2 CASSLAAGGLDEQFF TGCGCCAGCAGCTTGGCGGCGGGAGGGCTGGATGAGCAGTTCTTC
many TRBJ1-1 TRBV5-5 . CASSPPGIGFEAFF TGTGCCAGCAGCCCCCCGGGGATCGGGTTTGAAGCTTTCTTT
many TRBJ2-7 TRBV7-2 . CASSPGDLLLEQYF TGTGCCAGCAGCCCAGGGGACTTACTGTTGGAGCAGTACTTC
. TRBJ1-5 TRBV7-2 . CASSLRGGNQPQHF TGTGCCAGCAGCTTAAGAGGGGGAAATCAGCCCCAGCATTTT
few TRBJ1-2 TRBV5-1 . CASSNGRGWDGYTF TGCGCCAGCAGCAATGGACGGGGGTGGGATGGCTACACCTTC
many TRBJ1-5 TRBV4-2 . CASSQDQAKQPQHF TGTGCCAGCAGCCAAGATCAGGCGAAACAGCCCCAGCATTTT
many TRBJ2-2 TRBV4-3 TRBD2 CASSQRSGRDTGELFF TGCGCCAGCAGCCAGAGGAGCGGGAGGGACACCGGGGAGCTGTTTTTT
. TRBJ2-1 TRBV7-3 TRBD2 CASSRAGRGGEQFF TGTGCCAGCAGCAGAGCGGGTAGGGGAGGGGAGCAGTTCTTC
. TRBJ2-5 TRBV5-1 TRBD2 CASKSQRGGEETQYF TGCGCCAGCAAATCCCAGCGGGGTGGCGAGGAGACCCAGTACTTC
few TRBJ2-2 TRBV19 TRBD1 CASKGSQGAETGELFF TGTGCCAGTAAGGGATCACAGGGGGCGGAAACCGGGGAGCTGTTTTTT
many TRBJ1-6 TRBV20-1 . CSAEGQVDSPLHF TGCAGTGCCGAGGGGCAAGTAGATTCACCCCTCCACTTT
many TRBJ1-5 TRBV15 . CATSRGQNQPQHF TGTGCCACCAGCAGAGGGCAGAACCAGCCCCAGCATTTT
few TRBJ2-3 TRBV5-1 . CASSLTGLTDTQYF TGCGCCAGCAGCCTTACAGGGTTAACAGATACGCAGTATTTT
. TRBJ1-6 TRBV15 . CATSRDGGGDSPHHF TGTGCCACCAGCAGAGATGGGGGGGGGGATTCACCCCACCACTTT
few TRBJ2-3 TRBV5-1 . CASSLTPSTDTQYF TGCGCCAGCAGCTTGACACCCAGCACAGATACGCAGTATTTT
. TRBJ1-5 TRBV7-9 . CASSLGGTAQPRHF TGTGCCAGCAGCCTAGGGGGGACGGCTCAGCCCCGGCATTTT
. TRBJ1-5 TRBV7-9 . CASSSQRRNQPQHF TGTGCCAGCAGCTCCCAGCGCCGCAATCAGCCCCAGCATTTT
many TRBJ2-5 TRBV7-7 TRBD2 CASSLSGTSLETQYF TGTGCTAGCAGCTTGTCCGGGACTAGTCTGGAGACCCAGTACTTC
few TRBJ1-5 TRBV3-1 . CASSQSVDQPQHF TGTGCCAGCAGCCAGTCAGTTGATCAGCCCCAGCATTTT
. TRBJ2-6 TRBV12-3/TRBV12-4 . CASSLLAEGRASGANVLTF TGTGCCAGCAGTTTGTTAGCGGAGGGTCGGGCCTCTGGGGCCAACGTCCTGACTTTC
medium-sized TRBJ1-1 TRBV5-1 . CASSLTSVALNTEAFF TGCGCCAGCAGCTTGACCTCGGTAGCCCTGAACACTGAAGCTTTCTTT
many TRBJ1-5 TRBV7-8 . CASSLETGFGKHF TGTGCCAGCAGCTTGGAGACAGGTTTCGGGAAACATTTT
few TRBJ2-4 TRBV7-2 TRBD1 CASSTGTAYGNNIQYF TGTGCCAGCAGCACCGGGACAGCCTACGGGAATAACATTCAGTACTTC
few TRBJ1-2 TRBV5-1 . CASSSPGSANYGYTF TGCGCCAGCAGCTCCCCGGGGAGCGCTAACTATGGCTACACCTTC
few TRBJ1-4 TRBV7-9 TRBD1 CASSLGQGSGKLFF TGTGCCAGCAGCCTTGGACAGGGGTCAGGAAAACTGTTTTTT
. TRBJ2-2 TRBV20-1 TRBD2 CSAPGGGEGGTGELFF TGCAGTGCTCCAGGCGGGGGGGAGGGAGGCACCGGGGAGCTGTTTTTT
few TRBJ1-6 TRBV12-3/TRBV12-4 . CASTNMGNSPLHF TGTGCCAGCACCAATATGGGGAATTCACCCCTCCACTTT
. TRBJ2-4 TRBV6-6 . CASSYGGGIVATKNIQYF TGTGCCAGCAGTTACGGTGGCGGAATCGTAGCAACCAAAAACATTCAGTACTTC
few TRBJ2-7 TRBV6-1 TRBD1 CASSVTGQGTYEQYF TGTGCCAGCAGTGTGACGGGACAGGGGACTTACGAGCAGTACTTC
. TRBJ1-1 TRBV7-2 . CASSPRLGKRSEAFF TGTGCCAGCAGCCCGAGATTGGGTAAGAGATCTGAAGCTTTCTTT
many TRBJ2-3 TRBV12-3/TRBV12-4 . CASSWRDSTDTQYF TGTGCCAGCAGTTGGAGGGACAGCACAGATACGCAGTATTTT